A selection of T cell receptor beta chains follows, all from one sample in a study of cytomegalovirus exposure and HLA in healthy donors. TCRdb's table, derived via immunoSEQ multiplex PCR, lists solely in-frame clones and lacks some. This table has 60,000 to 85,000 clones, more than 75% appearing once. Source material: PBMCs. These receptors were collected from a male donor in good health and CMV-seropositive. Both conserved end residues are part of each CDR3. A D gene is named only where the DNA matches it firmly. Rows may omit the clone size; those that give it use once, few, many or a size class.

clone_size | j_call | v_call | d_call | cdr3_aa | cdr3_nt
. | TRBJ2-7 | TRBV6-4 | TRBD1 | CASSLFTDRSYEQYF | TGTGCCAGCAGTTTATTTACGGACAGGTCCTACGAGCAGTACTTC
few | TRBJ1-2 | TRBV4-3 | . | CASSHLRGYGYTF | TGCGCCAGCAGCCACTTAAGGGGGTATGGCTACACCTTC
. | TRBJ1-6 | TRBV5-1 | TRBD1 | CASSLGDSHNSPLHF | TGCGCCAGCAGCCTAGGGGACAGCCATAATTCACCCCTCCACTTT
. | TRBJ1-1 | TRBV4-1 | TRBD1 | CASSQTGDTEAFF | TGCGCCAGCAGCCAAACAGGGGACACTGAAGCTTTCTTT
few | TRBJ1-5 | TRBV6-5 | . | CASSYSIAGNQPQHF | TGTGCCAGCAGTTACTCGATAGCCGGCAATCAGCCCCAGCATTTT
. | TRBJ1-3 | TRBV19 | TRBD1 | CASSIDRGSGNTIYF | TGTGCCAGTAGTATCGACAGGGGCTCTGGAAACACCATATATTTT
. | TRBJ2-7 | TRBV7-9 | . | CASSPGFISPYEQYF | TGTGCCAGCAGCCCAGGTTTTATCAGCCCCTACGAGCAGTACTTC
. | TRBJ1-1 | TRBV14 | . | CASSQVRGTEAFF | TGTGCCAGCAGCCAAGTCCGGGGGACTGAAGCTTTCTTT
. | TRBJ1-4 | TRBV19 | . | CASSPTASGEKLFF | TGTGCCAGTAGTCCTACAGCTAGCGGGGAAAAACTGTTTTTT
. | TRBJ2-1 | TRBV11-2 | TRBD2 | CASRSSGGSLYNEQFF | TGTGCCAGCAGGAGTAGCGGGGGTTCGCTCTACAATGAGCAGTTCTTC
. | TRBJ1-2 | TRBV30 | . | CAWSVSGRYGYTF | TGTGCCTGGAGTGTTTCCGGGAGGTATGGCTACACCTTC
. | TRBJ2-7 | TRBV5-1 | TRBD1 | CASSLGGTGGSYEQYF | TGCGCCAGCAGCTTGGGAGGGACAGGGGGTTCGTACGAGCAGTACTTC
. | TRBJ2-1 | TRBV5-1 | TRBD2 | CASSSRLAGGYNEQFF | TGCGCCAGCAGCTCCAGACTAGCGGGAGGGTACAATGAGCAGTTCTTC
. | TRBJ2-4 | TRBV6-6 | . | CASSYGEVKNIQYF | TGTGCCAGCAGTTACGGGGAGGTCAAAAACATTCAGTACTTC
. | TRBJ2-7 | TRBV13 | TRBD1 | CASSIRTGSYEQYF | TGTGCCAGCAGCATTAGGACAGGGTCGTACGAGCAGTACTTC
. | TRBJ2-3 | TRBV7-9 | TRBD2 | CASSVEAGSTDTQYF | TGTGCCAGCAGCGTAGAAGCGGGGTCCACAGATACGCAGTATTTT
. | TRBJ1-5 | TRBV19 | TRBD1 | CASSLRTGVNQPQHF | TGTGCCAGTAGTCTCAGGACAGGGGTCAATCAGCCCCAGCATTTT
. | TRBJ2-1 | TRBV19 | . | CASSIRSGVRNEQFF | TGTGCCAGTAGTATCCGATCAGGGGTCCGCAATGAGCAGTTCTTC
few | TRBJ1-6 | TRBV6-6 | . | CASRDGQTNSPLHF | TGTGCCAGCAGGGATGGACAGACTAATTCACCCCTCCACTTT
. | TRBJ1-4 | TRBV6-1 | TRBD1 | CASSARTGGVFATNEKLFF | TGTGCCAGCAGTGCCAGGACAGGGGGCGTTTTTGCAACTAATGAAAAACTGTTTTTT